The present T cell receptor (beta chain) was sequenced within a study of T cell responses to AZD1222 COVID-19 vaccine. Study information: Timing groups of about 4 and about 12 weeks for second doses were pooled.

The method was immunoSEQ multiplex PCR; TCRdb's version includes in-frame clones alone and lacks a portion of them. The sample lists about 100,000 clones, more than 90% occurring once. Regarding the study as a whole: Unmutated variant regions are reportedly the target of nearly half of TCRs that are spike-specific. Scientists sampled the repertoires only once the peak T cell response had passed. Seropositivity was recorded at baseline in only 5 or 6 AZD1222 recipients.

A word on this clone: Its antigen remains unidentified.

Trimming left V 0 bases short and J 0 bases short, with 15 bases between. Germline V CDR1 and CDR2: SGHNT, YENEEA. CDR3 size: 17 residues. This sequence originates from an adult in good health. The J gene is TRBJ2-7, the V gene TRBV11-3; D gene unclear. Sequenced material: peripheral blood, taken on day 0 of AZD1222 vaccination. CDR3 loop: CASSLDYRRKSSYEQYF. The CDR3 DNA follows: TGTGCCAGCAGCTTAGATTACAGACGAAAGAGCTCCTACGAGCAGTACTTC.